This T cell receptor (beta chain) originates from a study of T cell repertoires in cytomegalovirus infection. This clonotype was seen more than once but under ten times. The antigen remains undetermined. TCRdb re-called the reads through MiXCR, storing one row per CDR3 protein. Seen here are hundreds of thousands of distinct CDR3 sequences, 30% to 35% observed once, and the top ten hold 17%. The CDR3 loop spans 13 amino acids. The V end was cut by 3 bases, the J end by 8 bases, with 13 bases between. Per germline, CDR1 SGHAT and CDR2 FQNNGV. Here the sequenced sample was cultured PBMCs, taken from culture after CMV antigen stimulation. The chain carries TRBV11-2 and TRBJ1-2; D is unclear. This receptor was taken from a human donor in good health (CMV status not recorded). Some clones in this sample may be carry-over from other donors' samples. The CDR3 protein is CASSFSTGGGYTF. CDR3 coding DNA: TGTGCCAGCAGCTTTAGTACGGGTGGGGGCTACACCTTC. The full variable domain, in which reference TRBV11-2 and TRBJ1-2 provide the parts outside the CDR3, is EAGVAQSPRYKIIEKRQSVAFWCNPISGHATLYWYQQILGQGPKLLIQFQNNGVVDDSQLPKDRFSAERLKGVDSTLKIQPAKLEDSAVYLCASSFSTGGGYTFGSGTRLTVV.